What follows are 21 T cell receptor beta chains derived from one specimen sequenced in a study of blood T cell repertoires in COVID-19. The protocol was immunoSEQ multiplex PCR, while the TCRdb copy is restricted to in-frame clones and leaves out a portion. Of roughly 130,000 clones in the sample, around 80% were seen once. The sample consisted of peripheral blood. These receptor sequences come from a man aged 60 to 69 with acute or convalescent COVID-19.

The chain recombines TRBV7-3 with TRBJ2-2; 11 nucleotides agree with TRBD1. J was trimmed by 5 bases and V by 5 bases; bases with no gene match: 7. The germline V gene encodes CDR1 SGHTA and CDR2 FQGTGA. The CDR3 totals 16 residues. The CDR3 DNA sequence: TGTGCCAGCAGCCGGACAGGGGGCGATCGGACCGGGGAGCTGTTTTTT. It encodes CASSRTGGDRTGELFF. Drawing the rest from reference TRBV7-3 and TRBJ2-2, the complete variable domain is GAGVSQTPSNKVTEKGKYVELRCDPISGHTALYWYRQSLGQGPEFLIYFQGTGAADDSGLPNDRFFAVRPEGSVSTLKIQRTERGDSAVYLCASSRTGGDRTGELFFGEGSRLTVL.

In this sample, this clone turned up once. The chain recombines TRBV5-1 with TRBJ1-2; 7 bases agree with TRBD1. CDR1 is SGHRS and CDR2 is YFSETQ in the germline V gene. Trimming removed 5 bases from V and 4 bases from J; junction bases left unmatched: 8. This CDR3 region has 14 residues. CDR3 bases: TGCGCCAGCAGGACACCCGGGACAGCCTATGGCTACACCTTC. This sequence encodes CASRTPGTAYGYTF.

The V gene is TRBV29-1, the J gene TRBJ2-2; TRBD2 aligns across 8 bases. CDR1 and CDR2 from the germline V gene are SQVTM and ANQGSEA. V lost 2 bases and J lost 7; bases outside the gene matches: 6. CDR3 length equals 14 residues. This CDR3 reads CSVEIGRAHGELFF. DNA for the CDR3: TGCAGCGTTGAAATCGGGAGGGCCCACGGGGAGCTGTTTTTT.

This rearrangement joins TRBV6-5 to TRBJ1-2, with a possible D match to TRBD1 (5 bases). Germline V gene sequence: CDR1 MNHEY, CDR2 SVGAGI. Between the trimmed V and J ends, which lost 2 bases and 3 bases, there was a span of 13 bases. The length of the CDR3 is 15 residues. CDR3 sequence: CASSYLSTEDYGYTF. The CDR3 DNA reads TGTGCCAGCAGTTACCTATCGACAGAGGACTATGGCTACACCTTC.

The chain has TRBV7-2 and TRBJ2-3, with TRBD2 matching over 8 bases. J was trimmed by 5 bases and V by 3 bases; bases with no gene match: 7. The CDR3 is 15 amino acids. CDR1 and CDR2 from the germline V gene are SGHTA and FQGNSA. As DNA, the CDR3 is TGTGCCAGCAGCTTGACGGGAGGGCCGGGAGATACGCAGTATTTT. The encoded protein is CASSLTGGPGDTQYF.

Written as DNA, the CDR3 is TGTGCCAGCAGCGTGACGGGACAGTATAATTCACCCCTCCACTTT. Translating it yields CASSVTGQYNSPLHF. The rearrangement links TRBV11-2 to TRBJ1-6; 7 nucleotides line up with TRBD1. Losses at the gene ends were 5 bases for V and 4 bases for J; bases not matched to a gene: 5. Germline CDR1 and CDR2: SGHAT and FQNNGV. The CDR3 length is 15 residues.

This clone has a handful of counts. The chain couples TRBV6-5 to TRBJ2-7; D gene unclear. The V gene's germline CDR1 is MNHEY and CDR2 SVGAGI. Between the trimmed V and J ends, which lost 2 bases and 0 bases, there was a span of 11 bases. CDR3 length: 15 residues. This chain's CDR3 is CASSYLPVNSYEQYF. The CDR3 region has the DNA TGTGCCAGCAGTTACCTACCGGTCAACTCCTACGAGCAGTACTTC.

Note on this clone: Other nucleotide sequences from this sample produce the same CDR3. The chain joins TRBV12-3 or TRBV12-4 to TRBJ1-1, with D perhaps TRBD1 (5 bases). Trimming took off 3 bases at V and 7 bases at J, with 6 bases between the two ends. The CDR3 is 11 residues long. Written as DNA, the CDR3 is TGTGCCAGCAGTTTCGGGGGTGAAGCTTTCTTT. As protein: CASSFGGEAFF.

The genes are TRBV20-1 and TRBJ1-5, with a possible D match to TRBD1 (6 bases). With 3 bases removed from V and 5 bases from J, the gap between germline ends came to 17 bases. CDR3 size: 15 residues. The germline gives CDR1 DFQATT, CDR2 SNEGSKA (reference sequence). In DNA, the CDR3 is TGCAGTGCTAGTGCCTCGCAGGACAGCTATCAGCCCCAGCATTTT. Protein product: CSASASQDSYQPQHF.

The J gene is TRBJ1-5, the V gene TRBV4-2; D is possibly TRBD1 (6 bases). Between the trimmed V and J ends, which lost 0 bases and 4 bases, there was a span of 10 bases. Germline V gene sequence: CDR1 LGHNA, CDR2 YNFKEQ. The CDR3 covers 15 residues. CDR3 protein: CASSQDQGGNQPQHF. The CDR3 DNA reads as TGTGCCAGCAGCCAAGATCAAGGGGGAAATCAGCCCCAGCATTTT.

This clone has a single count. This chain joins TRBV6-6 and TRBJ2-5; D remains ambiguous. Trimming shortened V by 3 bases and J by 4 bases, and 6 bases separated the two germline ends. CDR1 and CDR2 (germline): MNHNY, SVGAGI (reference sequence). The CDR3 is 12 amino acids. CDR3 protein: CASSYFIETQYF. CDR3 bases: TGTGCCAGCAGTTATTTCATAGAGACCCAGTACTTC.

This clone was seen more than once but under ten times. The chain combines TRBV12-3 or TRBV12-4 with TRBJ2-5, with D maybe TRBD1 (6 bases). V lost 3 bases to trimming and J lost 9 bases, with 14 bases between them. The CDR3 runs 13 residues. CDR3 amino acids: CASSLDGDTAQYF. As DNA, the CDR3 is TGTGCCAGCAGTTTGGATGGGGACACGGCCCAGTACTTC.

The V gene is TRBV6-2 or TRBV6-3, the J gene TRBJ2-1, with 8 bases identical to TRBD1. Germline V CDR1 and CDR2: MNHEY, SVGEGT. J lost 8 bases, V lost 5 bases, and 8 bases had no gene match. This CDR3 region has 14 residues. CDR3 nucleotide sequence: TGTGCCAGCAGTGGACAGGGCCTCAAGGATGAGCAGTTCTTC. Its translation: CASSGQGLKDEQFF.

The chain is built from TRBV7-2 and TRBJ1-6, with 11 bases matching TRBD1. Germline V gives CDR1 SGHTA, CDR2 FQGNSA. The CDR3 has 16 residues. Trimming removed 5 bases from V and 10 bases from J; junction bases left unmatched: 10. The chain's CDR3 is CASSPRGGQGESPLHF. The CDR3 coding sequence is TGTGCCAGCAGCCCCCGGGGGGGACAGGGGGAGTCACCCCTCCACTTT.

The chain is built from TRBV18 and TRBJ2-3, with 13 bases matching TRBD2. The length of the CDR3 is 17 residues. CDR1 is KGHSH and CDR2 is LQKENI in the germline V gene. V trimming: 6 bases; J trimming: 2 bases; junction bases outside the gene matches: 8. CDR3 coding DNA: TGTGCCAGCTCTCTCACCGGACTAGCGGGAGCCACAGATACGCAGTATTTT. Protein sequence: CASSLTGLAGATDTQYF.

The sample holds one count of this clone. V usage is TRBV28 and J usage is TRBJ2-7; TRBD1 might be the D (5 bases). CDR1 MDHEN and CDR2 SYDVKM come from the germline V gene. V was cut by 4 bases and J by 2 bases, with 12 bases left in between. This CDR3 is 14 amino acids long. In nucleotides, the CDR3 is TGTGCCAGCAGTTATCAGGGAAGCGCCTACGAGCAGTACTTC. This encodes CASSYQGSAYEQYF.

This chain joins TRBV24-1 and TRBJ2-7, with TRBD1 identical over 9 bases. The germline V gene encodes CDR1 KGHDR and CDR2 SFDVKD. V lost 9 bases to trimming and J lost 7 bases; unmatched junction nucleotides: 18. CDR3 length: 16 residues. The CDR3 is CATLLKKNRGLEEQYF. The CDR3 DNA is TGTGCCACCTTACTCAAGAAAAACAGGGGGCTGGAAGAGCAGTACTTC.

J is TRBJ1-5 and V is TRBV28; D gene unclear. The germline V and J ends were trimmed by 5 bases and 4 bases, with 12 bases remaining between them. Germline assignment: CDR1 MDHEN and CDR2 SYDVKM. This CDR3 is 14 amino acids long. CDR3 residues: CASSKPALNQPQHF. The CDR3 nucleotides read TGTGCCAGCAGTAAACCTGCGCTGAATCAGCCCCAGCATTTT.

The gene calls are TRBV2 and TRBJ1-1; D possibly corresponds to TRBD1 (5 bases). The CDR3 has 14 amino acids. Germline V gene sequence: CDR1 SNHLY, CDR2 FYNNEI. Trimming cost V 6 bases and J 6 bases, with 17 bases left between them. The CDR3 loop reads CASRPSPGLAEAFF. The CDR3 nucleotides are TGTGCCAGCAGACCCTCCCCAGGGTTGGCTGAAGCTTTCTTT.

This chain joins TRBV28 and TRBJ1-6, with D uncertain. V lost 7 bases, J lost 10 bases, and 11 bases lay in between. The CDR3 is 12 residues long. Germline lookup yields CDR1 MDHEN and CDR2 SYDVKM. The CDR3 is CASTQSGSPLHF. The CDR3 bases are TGTGCCAGCACCCAGTCGGGGTCACCCCTCCACTTT.

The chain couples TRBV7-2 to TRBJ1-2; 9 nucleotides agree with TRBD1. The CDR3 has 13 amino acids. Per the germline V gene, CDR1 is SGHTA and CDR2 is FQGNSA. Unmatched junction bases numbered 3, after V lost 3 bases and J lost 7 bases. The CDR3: CASSLDRGGGYTF. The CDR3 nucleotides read TGTGCCAGCAGCTTGGACAGGGGTGGTGGCTACACCTTC.